The T cell receptor (beta chain) described here comes from a study of shared clonotypes between healthy human individuals. About the study: A donor's plate count was three for CD4 naive and three for CD4 memory; CD8 naive had two and CD8 memory one. Study-wide results and limits: Clonotype sharing among donors likely depends on sequencing depth. Against clonotypes common to all four donors, non-shared ones had lower generation probabilities.

The data were produced by immunoSEQ multiplex PCR, yet TCRdb's version contains in-frame clones alone and is incomplete. The sample lists millions of clones, over 90% seen once, with around 0.4% in the top ten. On this clone itself: Its antigen is not identified.

There are 14 residues in the CDR3. CDR1 is MNHNS, CDR2 SASEGT, per germline. With 2 bases removed from V and 8 bases from J, the gap between germline ends came to 15 bases. The donors, all of them Caucasian adults, lived in Nashville, Tennessee. Material: naive CD4+ T cells from PBMCs. Subset given: CD45RA+ positively selected. The J gene is TRBJ1-1, the V gene TRBV6-1; D may be TRBD1 (5 bases). The TCR sequence derives from a man aged 18 to 35 in good health. Some clones in this sample may be carry-over from other donors' samples. The CDR3 loop reads CASSEYSGGTEAFF. DNA for the CDR3: TGTGCCAGCAGTGAATATTCGGGCGGGACCGAAGCTTTCTTT.